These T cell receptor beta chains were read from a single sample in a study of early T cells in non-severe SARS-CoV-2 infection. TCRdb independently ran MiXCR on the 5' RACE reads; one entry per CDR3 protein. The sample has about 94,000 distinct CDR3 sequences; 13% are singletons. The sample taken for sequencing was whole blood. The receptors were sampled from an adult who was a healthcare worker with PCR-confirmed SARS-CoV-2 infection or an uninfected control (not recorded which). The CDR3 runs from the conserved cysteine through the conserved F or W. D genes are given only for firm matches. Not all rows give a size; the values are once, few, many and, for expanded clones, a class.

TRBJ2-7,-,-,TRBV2,CASWAGDYEQYF,TGTGCCAGCTGGGCAGGGGACTACGAGCAGTACTTC
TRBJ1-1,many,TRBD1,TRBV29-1,CSVPGGLATAFF,TGCAGCGTTCCAGGGGGTCTGGCGACAGCTTTCTTT
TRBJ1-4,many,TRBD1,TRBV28,CASRGTGHEKLFF,TGTGCCAGCAGGGGGACAGGGCATGAAAAACTGTTTTTT
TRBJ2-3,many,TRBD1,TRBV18,CASSPRVQGADTQYF,TGTGCCAGCTCACCACGGGTACAGGGGGCTGATACGCAGTATTTT
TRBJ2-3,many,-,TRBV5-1,CASSLAVGQGPFHF,TGCGCCAGCAGCTTGGCCGTCGGGCAGGGACCCTTCCATTTT
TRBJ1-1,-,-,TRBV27,CASSLVGGYTEAFF,TGTGCCAGCAGTTTAGTAGGTGGTTACACTGAAGCTTTCTTT
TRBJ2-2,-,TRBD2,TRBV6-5,CASSYSGGTGELFF,TGTGCCAGCAGTTACTCGGGAGGGACCGGGGAGCTGTTTTTT
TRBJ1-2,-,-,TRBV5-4,CASSLPGRGHYGYTF,TGTGCCAGCAGCTTGCCCGGGCGGGGTCACTATGGCTACACCTTC
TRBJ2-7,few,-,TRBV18,CASSPSVQLNYEQYF,TGTGCCAGCTCACCATCAGTACAGTTGAACTACGAGCAGTACTTC
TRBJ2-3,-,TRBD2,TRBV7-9,CASSPKRGYSTDTQYF,TGTGCCAGCAGCCCTAAGCGGGGCTATAGCACAGATACGCAGTATTTT
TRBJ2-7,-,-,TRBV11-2,CASRGPFTYEQYF,TGTGCCAGCCGAGGGCCCTTCACCTACGAGCAGTACTTC
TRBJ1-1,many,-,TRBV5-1,CASSHPNTPGTEAFF,TGCGCCAGCAGCCACCCAAATACTCCAGGGACTGAAGCTTTCTTT
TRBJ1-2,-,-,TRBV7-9,CASSPQMGSYGYTF,TGTGCCAGCAGCCCCCAGATGGGAAGCTATGGCTACACCTTC
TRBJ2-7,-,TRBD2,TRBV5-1,CASRWEGYSYEQYF,TGCGCCAGCAGGTGGGAGGGATACTCCTACGAGCAGTACTTC
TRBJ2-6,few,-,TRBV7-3,CAPYVSAVSCMSRGTPGANVLTF,TGTGCCCCGTACGTGAGCGCCGTCTCTTGTATGTCACGAGGGACCCCCGGGGCCAACGTCCTGACTTTC
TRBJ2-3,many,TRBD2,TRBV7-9,CASSSPVSGGSTSTDTQYF,TGTGCCAGCAGCTCCCCTGTTAGCGGGGGGTCAACTAGCACAGATACGCAGTATTTT
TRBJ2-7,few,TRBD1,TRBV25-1,CASSPGTATYEQYF,TGTGCCAGCAGCCCCGGGACAGCCACCTACGAGCAGTACTTC
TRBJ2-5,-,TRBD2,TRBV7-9,CASSPSSGAQETQYF,TGTGCCAGCAGCCCGTCTAGCGGGGCACAAGAGACCCAGTACTTC
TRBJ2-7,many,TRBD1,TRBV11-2,CASSNPGTAGGGEQYF,TGTGCCAGCAGCAACCCCGGGACAGCCGGTGGAGGCGAGCAGTACTTC
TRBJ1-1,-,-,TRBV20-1,CSARDRGVYMPEAFF,TGCAGTGCTAGAGATCGGGGGGTATATATGCCTGAAGCTTTCTTT
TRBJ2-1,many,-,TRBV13,CASSLDRSYNEQFF,TGTGCCAGCAGCTTAGACCGTTCATACAATGAGCAGTTCTTC
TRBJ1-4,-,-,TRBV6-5,CASSYSVGAHATKEKLFF,TGTGCCAGCAGTTACTCAGTAGGGGCGCATGCAACTAAAGAAAAACTGTTTTTT
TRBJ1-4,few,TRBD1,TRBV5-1,CASSFFGQANEKLFF,TGCGCCAGCAGCTTTTTCGGACAGGCTAATGAAAAACTGTTTTTT
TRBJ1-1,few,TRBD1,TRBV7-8,CASSPLVQVDRGRAHYTEAFF,TGTGCCAGCAGCCCATTGGTGCAAGTCGACAGGGGGCGAGCCCACTACACTGAAGCTTTCTTT
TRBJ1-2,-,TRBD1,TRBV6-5,CASSPIGTGGINGYTF,TGTGCCAGCAGCCCGATCGGGACAGGGGGGATTAATGGCTACACCTTC
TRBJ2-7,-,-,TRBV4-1,CASSPGLLDNYHEQYF,TGCGCCAGCAGCCCCGGCCTATTGGACAACTACCACGAGCAGTACTTC
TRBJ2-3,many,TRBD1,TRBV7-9,CASSLEDRGWGTDTQYF,TGTGCCAGCAGCCTGGAGGACAGGGGATGGGGCACAGATACGCAGTATTTT
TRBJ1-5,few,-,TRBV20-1,CSASGQNPFSNQPQHF,TGCAGTGCCAGCGGACAGAATCCTTTTAGCAATCAGCCCCAGCATTTT
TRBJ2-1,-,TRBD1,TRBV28,CASSWDRHNEQFF,TGTGCCAGCAGTTGGGACAGGCACAATGAGCAGTTCTTC
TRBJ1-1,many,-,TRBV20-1,CSARGKNTEAFF,TGCAGTGCTAGAGGCAAGAACACTGAAGCTTTCTTT
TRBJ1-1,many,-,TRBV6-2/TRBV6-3,CASSRPPNPEAFF,TGTGCCAGCAGTCGTCCTCCAAATCCTGAAGCTTTCTTT
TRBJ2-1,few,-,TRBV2,CASSEGGDSYNEQFF,TGTGCCAGCAGTGAAGGGGGGGACTCCTACAATGAGCAGTTCTTC
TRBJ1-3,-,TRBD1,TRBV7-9,CASSPGGRGPESSGNTIYF,TGTGCCAGCAGCCCAGGGGGTCGGGGACCGGAGAGCTCTGGAAACACCATATATTTT
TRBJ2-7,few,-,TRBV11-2,CASSSSPYEQYF,TGTGCCAGCAGCTCCAGCCCCTACGAGCAGTACTTC
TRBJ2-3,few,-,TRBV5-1,CASSSVGPTDTQYF,TGCGCCAGCAGCTCGGTCGGCCCCACAGATACGCAGTATTTT
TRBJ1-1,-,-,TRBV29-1,CSVAGATEAFF,TGCAGCGTGGCAGGGGCGACTGAAGCTTTCTTT
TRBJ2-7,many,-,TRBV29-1,CSVEGYEGYEQYF,TGCAGCGTTGAAGGGTACGAAGGCTACGAGCAGTACTTC
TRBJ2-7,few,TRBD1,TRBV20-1,CSAGTQDRGRLEQYF,TGCAGTGCTGGTACACAGGACAGGGGGCGCCTCGAGCAGTACTTC
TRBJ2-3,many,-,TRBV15,CATSRDSFTDTQYF,TGTGCCACCAGCAGGGACAGTTTCACAGATACGCAGTATTTT
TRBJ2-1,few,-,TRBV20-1,CSARIATTPYNEQFF,TGCAGTGCTAGAATTGCAACTACCCCATACAATGAGCAGTTCTTC
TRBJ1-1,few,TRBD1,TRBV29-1,CSVVRDRGAFF,TGCAGCGTTGTGCGGGACAGGGGAGCTTTCTTT
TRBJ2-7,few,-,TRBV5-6,CVSSLGDGSYEQYF,TGTGTCAGCAGCTTAGGGGACGGATCCTACGAGCAGTACTTC
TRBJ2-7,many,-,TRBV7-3,CASSLGSGSPYEQYF,TGTGCCAGCAGCTTAGGCTCAGGGAGCCCCTACGAGCAGTACTTC
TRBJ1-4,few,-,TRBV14,CASSHPVGVANEKLFF,TGTGCCAGCAGCCATCCCGTCGGGGTGGCTAATGAAAAACTGTTTTTT
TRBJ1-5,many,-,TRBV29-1,CSVGWSNQPQHF,TGCAGCGTTGGTTGGAGCAATCAGCCCCAGCATTTT
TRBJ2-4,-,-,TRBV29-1,CSVRGNIQYF,TGCAGCGTTAGGGGTAACATTCAGTACTTC
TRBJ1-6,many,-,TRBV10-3,CAISEGVNSPLHF,TGTGCCATCAGTGAGGGTGTGAATTCACCCCTCCACTTT
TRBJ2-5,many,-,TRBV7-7,CASSLGPGSQETQYF,TGTGCTAGCAGCTTAGGCCCAGGAAGCCAAGAGACCCAGTACTTC
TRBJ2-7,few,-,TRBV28,CASSKPLGDRGDYEQYF,TGTGCCAGCAGCAAGCCCTTAGGGGACCGCGGGGACTACGAGCAGTACTTC
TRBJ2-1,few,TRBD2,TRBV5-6,CASSLLLAGALEQFF,TGTGCCAGCAGCCTCCTTCTAGCGGGGGCTCTTGAGCAGTTCTTC
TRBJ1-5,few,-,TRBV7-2,CASSLARGNQPQHF,TGTGCCAGCAGCTTAGCCAGGGGTAATCAGCCCCAGCATTTT
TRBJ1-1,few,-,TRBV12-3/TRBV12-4,CASIRQWGEAFF,TGTGCCAGCATTCGTCAATGGGGTGAAGCTTTCTTT
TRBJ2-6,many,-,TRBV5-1,CASSLGAAGGANVLTF,TGCGCCAGCAGCTTGGGTGCCGCCGGGGGGGCCAACGTCCTGACTTTC
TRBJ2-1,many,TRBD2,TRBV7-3,CASSSSSGGAGEQFF,TGTGCCAGCAGCTCCTCTAGCGGGGGGGCAGGTGAGCAGTTCTTC
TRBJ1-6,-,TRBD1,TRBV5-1,CASSPGQGIYNSPLHF,TGCGCCAGCAGCCCAGGACAGGGGATCTATAATTCACCCCTCCACTTT
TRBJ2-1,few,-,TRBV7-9,CASNRGGNEQFF,TGTGCCAGTAACAGGGGAGGCAATGAGCAGTTCTTC
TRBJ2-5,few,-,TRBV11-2,CASSLPPKWTQYF,TGTGCCAGCAGCTTACCACCGAAATGGACCCAGTACTTC
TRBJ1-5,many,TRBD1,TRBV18,CASSPGTESNQPQHF,TGTGCCAGCTCACCAGGGACAGAGAGCAATCAGCCCCAGCATTTT
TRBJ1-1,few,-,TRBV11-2,CASSFGGGRDTEAFF,TGTGCCAGCAGCTTTGGCGGGGGCAGGGACACTGAAGCTTTCTTT